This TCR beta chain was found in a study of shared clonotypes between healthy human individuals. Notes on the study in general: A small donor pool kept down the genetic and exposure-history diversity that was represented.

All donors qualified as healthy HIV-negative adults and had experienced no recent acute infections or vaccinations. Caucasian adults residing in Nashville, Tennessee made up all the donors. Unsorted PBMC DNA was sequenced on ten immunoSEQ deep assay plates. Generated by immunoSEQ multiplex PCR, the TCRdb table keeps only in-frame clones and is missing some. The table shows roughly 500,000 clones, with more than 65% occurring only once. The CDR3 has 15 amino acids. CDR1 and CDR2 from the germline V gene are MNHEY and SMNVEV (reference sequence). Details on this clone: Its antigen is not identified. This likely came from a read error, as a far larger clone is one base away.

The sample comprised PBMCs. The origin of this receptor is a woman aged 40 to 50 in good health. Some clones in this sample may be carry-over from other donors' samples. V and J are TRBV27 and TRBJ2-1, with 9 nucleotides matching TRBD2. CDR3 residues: CASSLGLAFYDERFF. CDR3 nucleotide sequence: TGTGCCAGCAGTTTGGGACTAGCTTTCTACGATGAGCGGTTCTTC.